This T cell receptor beta chain was identified in a study of glioma-infiltrating T cells (dated by TCRdb to the mid-2010s). In the study overall: Sequencing of TCR alpha- and beta-chain repertoires was performed on glioma tissue, on non-neoplastic brain tissue, and on matched peripheral blood mononuclear cells. To gauge divergence between tissue and blood T-cell populations, every tissue-infiltrating repertoire was compared against the peripheral blood repertoire from the same patient. Three low-grade glioma patients, roughly eight primary glioblastoma patients, and three non-glioma patients who contributed non-neoplastic brain tissue made up the paired cohort. Beyond this particular receptor, the publication reports: Tissue and blood shared very few CDR3 sequences, a result attributed to high CDR3 diversity and limited sampling. VJ-independent divergence between tissue and blood was lower than expected in non-neoplastic patients but higher than expected in all gliomas, particularly low-grade gliomas. Group comparisons rested on small numbers: three non-neoplastic, three low-grade glioma and 7 or 8 glioblastoma patients.

The CDR3 goes from the cysteine to the phenylalanine over 13 residues. Only CDR3 DNA is held: 39 bases, read in frame from base 1. CDR1 and CDR2 are read off the germline V gene as MDHEN and SYDVKM. A distance of 11 bases separates the germline ends of V and J, which lose 6 bases and 2 bases respectively. The iRepertoire nested amplicon-rescue multiplex PCR (arm-PCR) platform was used to amplify TCR alpha and beta CDR3 regions from RNA. The input for one-step reverse transcription and amplification was roughly 85-400 ng of tissue mRNA or PBMC total RNA. After bead purification, a secondary multiplex PCR added Illumina adapters, and libraries were gel-purified between 200 and 400 bp. Internal 6-nucleotide barcodes were carried by the libraries and were used for demultiplexing. Sequencing of the libraries was done on an Illumina MiSeq using 2x220 or 2x250 nucleotide paired-end reads. As for how the authors treated the data: Paired reads were merged using FLASH 1.2.11 and aligned with BWA-MEM to the GRCh37 human genome, and TRA and TRB reads were then extracted. For V and J assignment, an IMGT-derived reference of cassette sequences and CDR3 motifs that included pseudogenes was used. Reads were translated in three frames, and productive CDR3s were defined as those with a C...FGXG motif and no stop codons. A clonotype was defined as a unique combination of a V-J cassette pair and a CDR3 amino acid sequence. Filtering of reads was based on Hamming distance, with the threshold set by the sequence error rate of each sample in mapped regions. Clones were called with MiXCR by TCRdb after fastp trimmed the public reads at Q25, and only in-frame beta chains were retained. Rows matching on CDR3 protein sequence are summarized as one entry with the most common DNA and genes. These V and J calls rely on TCRdb rather than the paper's analysis. Here the sample has tens of thousands of distinct CDR3 sequences; roughly 40% occur a single time. Roughly two fifths of the sample belongs to the ten largest clones.

For this clonotype: Its specific antigen is unknown. No base quality information exists; no much larger clone differs at one position.

The rearrangement combines TRBV28 with TRBJ2-7; the D segment cannot be called with confidence. Sequencing was performed on glioma tissue, nonneoplastic brain tissue, or PBMCs (not recorded which). This sequence was found in a human donor with low-grade glioma or glioblastoma, undergoing nonglioma brain surgery, or in good health (not recorded which). The nucleotide sequence is TGTGCCAGCAGCCTCGTATGTGCCTACGAGCAGTACTTC. It specifies CASSLVCAYEQYF. With all but the CDR3 taken from the reference TRBV28 and TRBJ2-7 genes, the full variable domain is: DVKVTQSSRYLVKRTGEKVFLECVQDMDHENMFWYRQDPGLGLRLIYFSYDVKMKEKGDIPEGYSVSREKKERFSLILESASTNQTSMYLCASSLVCAYEQYFGPGTRLTVT.